This T cell receptor beta chain came from a study of T cells after yellow fever vaccination. Study results and caveats: Relatively few clonotypes were ones that appeared in both CD4 and CD8 compartments.

This clonotype was recorded at least ten times. Its antigen is undetermined. This CDR3 has 14 amino acids. The germline V gene has CDR1 SGHAT and CDR2 FQNNGV. V was clipped by 5 bases and J by 7 bases, with 12 bases between them. Template switching by 5'RACE produced TCR cDNA, adding a universal primer site and UMIs. TCRdb itself ran the 5' RACE reads through MiXCR, one entry per CDR3 protein. The table records some 260,000 distinct CDR3 sequences, over 4.5% of them present only once. This material consisted of CD4+ T cells sorted from PBMCs, taken on the day of the yellow fever booster vaccination. The receptor was derived from a man aged 18-30 years who received the YFV17D yellow fever vaccine. The rearrangement links TRBV11-2 to TRBJ1-6; TRBD1 might be the D (5 bases). The CDR3 nucleotides read TGTGCCAGCAGCCCCGCCAGGGTAAATTCACCCCTCCACTTT. This codes for CASSPARVNSPLHF.